What follows is one TCR beta chain and its context. As yet, its antigen is unknown. These data originate in a study of T-cell memory formation after mild COVID-19. Study results and caveats: That cross-reactive memory joined was suggested by some responding clones appearing in pre-infection memory.

After removal of 0 bases from V and 8 bases from J, the junction contained 4 bases not matched to a gene. CDR1 is LGHNA, CDR2 YSLEER, per germline. This CDR3 region has 16 residues. MiXCR was run by TCRdb on the 5' RACE reads, yielding one entry per CDR3 protein. In the table there are approximately 100,000 distinct CDR3 sequences, over 15% of which are singletons. V gene TRBV4-3 combines with J gene TRBJ1-6, with 10 bases aligning to TRBD1. Sequenced sample: PBMCs or a T cell subset sorted from them (not recorded which). This receptor was taken from an adult woman who had mild COVID-19 (a few samples of this study predate the infection). Cell type and time point are not known. The CDR3: CASSQDGDRGYSPLHF. The CDR3 DNA reads TGCGCCAGCAGCCAAGACGGGGACAGGGGTTATTCACCCCTCCACTTT.